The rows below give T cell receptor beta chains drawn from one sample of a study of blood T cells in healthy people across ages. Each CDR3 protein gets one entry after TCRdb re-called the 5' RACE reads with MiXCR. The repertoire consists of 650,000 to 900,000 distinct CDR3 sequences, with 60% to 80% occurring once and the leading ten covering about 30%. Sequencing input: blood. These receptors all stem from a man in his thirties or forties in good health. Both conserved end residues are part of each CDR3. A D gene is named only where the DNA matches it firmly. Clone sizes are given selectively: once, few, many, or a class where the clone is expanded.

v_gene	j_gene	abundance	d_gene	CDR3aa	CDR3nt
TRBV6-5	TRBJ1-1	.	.	CASSYSPTFGTEAFF	TGTGCCAGCAGTTACTCTCCAACCTTCGGAACTGAAGCTTTCTTT
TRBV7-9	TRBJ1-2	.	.	CASSLPSVVNYGYTF	TGTGCCAGCAGCTTACCATCGGTTGTTAACTATGGCTACACCTTC
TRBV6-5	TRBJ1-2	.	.	CASSDSWGYTF	TGTGCCAGCAGTGACTCTTGGGGCTACACCTTC
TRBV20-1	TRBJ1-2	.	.	CSASGRTVFYGYTF	TGCAGTGCTAGTGGAAGGACGGTCTTCTATGGCTACACCTTC
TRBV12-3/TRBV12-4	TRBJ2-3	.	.	CASSSEAPGTDTQYF	TGTGCCAGCAGTTCCGAGGCGCCGGGCACAGATACGCAGTATTTT
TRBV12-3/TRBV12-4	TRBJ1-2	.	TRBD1	CASSSRATGTGGYTF	TGTGCCAGCAGTTCCCGCGCGACAGGGACGGGAGGCTACACCTTC
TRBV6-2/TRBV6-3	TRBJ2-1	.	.	CASSYRLNEQFF	TGTGCCAGCAGTTACAGACTCAATGAGCAGTTCTTC
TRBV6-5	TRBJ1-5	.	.	CASSYSYRLSNQPQHF	TGTGCCAGCAGTTACTCTTACCGTCTTAGCAATCAGCCCCAGCATTTT
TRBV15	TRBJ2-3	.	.	CATSDRDTQYF	TGTGCCACCAGCGACAGAGATACGCAGTATTTT
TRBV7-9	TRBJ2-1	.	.	CASSWSNEQFF	TGTGCCAGCAGCTGGTCTAATGAGCAGTTCTTC
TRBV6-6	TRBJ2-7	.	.	CASSYLDKSYEQYF	TGTGCCAGCAGTTACTTAGACAAATCCTACGAGCAGTACTTC
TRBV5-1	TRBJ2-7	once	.	CASSLNTCEQYF	TGCGCCAGCAGCTTGAACACCTGCGAGCAGTACTTC
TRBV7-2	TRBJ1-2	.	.	CASSLGMSGDGYTF	TGTGCCAGCAGCTTAGGAATGAGCGGAGATGGCTACACCTTC
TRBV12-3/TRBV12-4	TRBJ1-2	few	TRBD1	CASSSRDSPNYGYTF	TGTGCCAGCAGTTCAAGGGACAGCCCTAACTATGGCTACACCTTC
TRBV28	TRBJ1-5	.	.	CASTRGVQPQHF	TGTGCCAGCACCCGGGGGGTTCAGCCCCAGCATTTT
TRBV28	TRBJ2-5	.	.	CASSSPDGPKETQYF	TGTGCCAGCAGTTCCCCAGACGGGCCCAAAGAGACCCAGTACTTC